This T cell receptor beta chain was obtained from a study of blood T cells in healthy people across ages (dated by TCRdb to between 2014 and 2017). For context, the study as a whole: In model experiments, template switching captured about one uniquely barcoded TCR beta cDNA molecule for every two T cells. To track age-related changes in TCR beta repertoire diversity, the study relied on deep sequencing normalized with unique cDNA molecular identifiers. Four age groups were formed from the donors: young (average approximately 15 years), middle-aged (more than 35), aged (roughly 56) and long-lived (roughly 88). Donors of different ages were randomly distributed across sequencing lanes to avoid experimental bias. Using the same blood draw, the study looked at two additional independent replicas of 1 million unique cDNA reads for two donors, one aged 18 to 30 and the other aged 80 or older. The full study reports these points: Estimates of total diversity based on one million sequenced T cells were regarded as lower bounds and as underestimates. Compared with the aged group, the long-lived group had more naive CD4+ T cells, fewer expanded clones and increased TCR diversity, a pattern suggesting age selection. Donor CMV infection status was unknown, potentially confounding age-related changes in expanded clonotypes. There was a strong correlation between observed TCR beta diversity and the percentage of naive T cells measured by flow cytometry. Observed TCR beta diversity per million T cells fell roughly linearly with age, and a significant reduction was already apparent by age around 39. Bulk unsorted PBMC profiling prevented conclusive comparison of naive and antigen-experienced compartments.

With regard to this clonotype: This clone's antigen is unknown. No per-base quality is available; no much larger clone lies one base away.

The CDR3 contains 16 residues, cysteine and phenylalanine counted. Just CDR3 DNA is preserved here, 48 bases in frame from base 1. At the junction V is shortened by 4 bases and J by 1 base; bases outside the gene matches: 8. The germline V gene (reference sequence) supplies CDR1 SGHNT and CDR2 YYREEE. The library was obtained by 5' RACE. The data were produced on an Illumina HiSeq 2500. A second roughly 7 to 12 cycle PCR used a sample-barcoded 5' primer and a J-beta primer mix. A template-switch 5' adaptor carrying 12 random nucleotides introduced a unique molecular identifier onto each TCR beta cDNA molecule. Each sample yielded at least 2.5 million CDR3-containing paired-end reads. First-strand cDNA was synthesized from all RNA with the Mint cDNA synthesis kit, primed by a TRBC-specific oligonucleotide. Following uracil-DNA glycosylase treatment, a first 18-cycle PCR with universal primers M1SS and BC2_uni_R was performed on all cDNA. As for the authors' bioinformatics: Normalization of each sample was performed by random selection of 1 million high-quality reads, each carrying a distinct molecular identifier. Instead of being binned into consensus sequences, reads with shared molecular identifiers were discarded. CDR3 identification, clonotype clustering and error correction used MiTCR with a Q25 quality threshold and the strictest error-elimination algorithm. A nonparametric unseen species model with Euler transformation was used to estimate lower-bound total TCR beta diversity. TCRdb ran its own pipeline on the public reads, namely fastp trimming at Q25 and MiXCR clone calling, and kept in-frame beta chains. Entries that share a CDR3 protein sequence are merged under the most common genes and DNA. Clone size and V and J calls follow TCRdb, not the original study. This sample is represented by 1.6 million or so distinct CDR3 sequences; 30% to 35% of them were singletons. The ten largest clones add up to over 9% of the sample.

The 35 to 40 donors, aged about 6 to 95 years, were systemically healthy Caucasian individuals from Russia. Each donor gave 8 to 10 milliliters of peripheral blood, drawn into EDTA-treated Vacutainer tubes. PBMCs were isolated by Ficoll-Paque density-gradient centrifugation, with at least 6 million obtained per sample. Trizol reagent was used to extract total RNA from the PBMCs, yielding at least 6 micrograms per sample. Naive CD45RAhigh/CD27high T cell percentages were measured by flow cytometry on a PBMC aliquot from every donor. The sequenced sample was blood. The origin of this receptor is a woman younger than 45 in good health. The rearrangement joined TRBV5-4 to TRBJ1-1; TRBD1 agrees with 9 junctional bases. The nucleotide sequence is TGTGCCAGCAGCCTGAGGGGACAGGGCCCGAACACTGAAGCTTTCTTT. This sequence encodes CASSLRGQGPNTEAFF.